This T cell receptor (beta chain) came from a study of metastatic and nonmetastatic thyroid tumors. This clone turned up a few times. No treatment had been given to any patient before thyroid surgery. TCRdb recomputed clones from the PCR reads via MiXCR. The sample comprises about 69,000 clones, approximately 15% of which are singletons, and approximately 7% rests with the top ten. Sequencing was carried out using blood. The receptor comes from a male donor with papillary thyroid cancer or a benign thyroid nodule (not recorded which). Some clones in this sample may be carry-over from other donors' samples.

The CDR3 region has the DNA TGCAGCGTTGAAGTGCAGTTCACAGATACGCAGTATTTT. It encodes CSVEVQFTDTQYF. The V gene is TRBV29-1, the J gene TRBJ2-3; D gene uncertain. The CDR3 is 13 amino acids. The germline gives CDR1 SQVTM, CDR2 ANQGSEA. V was clipped by 1 base and J by 2 bases, with 7 bases between them.